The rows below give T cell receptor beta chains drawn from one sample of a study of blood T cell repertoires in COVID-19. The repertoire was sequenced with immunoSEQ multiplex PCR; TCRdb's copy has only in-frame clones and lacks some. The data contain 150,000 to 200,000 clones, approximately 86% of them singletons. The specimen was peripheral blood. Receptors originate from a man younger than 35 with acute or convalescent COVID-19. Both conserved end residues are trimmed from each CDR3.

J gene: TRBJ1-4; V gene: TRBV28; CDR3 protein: ASSFTESSKLF
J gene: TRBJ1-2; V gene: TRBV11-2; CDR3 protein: ASSSAPGVGYT
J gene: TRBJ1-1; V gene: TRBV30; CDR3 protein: ASTWGKTGVQPTF
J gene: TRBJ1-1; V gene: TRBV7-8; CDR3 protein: ASSLVGGRTTEAF
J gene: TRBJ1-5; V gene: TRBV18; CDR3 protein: ASSPRQEGQPQH
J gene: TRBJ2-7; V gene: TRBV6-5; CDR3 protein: ASRGTGGYEQY
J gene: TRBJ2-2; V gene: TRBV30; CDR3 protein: AWSVLLAGELF
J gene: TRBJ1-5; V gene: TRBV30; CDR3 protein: AWSGQSNQPQH
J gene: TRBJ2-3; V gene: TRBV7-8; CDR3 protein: ASARQKSTDTQY
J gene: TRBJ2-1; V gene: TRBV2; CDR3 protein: ASSDRRNYNEQF
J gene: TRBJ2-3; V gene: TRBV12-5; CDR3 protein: ASGSQGLGVDTQY
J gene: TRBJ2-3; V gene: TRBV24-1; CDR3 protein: ATSDRRDSIHTDTQY
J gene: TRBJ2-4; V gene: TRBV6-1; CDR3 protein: ASSDWTGLSKNIQY
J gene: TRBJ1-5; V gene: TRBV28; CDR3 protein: ASSPQGFQPQH
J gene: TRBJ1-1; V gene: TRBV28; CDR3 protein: ASSLRGSGSQAF
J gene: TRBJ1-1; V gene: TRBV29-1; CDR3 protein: SVGGGWVAF